This T cell receptor beta chain was retrieved from a study of cytomegalovirus exposure and HLA in healthy donors. The study's findings and limits: Associated with HLA alleles at 0.05 false discovery rate in a later analysis were some 18,000 TCR beta sequences. According to the study, roughly 160 TCR beta chains were cytomegalovirus-associated. By a later analysis, the bulk of CMV-associated TCR beta chains appeared HLA-restricted.

With respect to this clone: Its antigen remains unidentified.

V trimming: 2 bases; J trimming: 2 bases; junction bases outside the gene matches: 0. CDR3 length: 14 residues. The germline gives CDR1 MNHEY, CDR2 SVGAGI. The PCR used 60 Vbeta and 13 Jbeta primers. The method was immunoSEQ multiplex PCR; TCRdb's version includes in-frame clones alone and lacks a portion of them. Among some 150,000 clones listed, around nine tenths were seen once. This clonotype was obtained from a woman in her twenties or thirties in good health and CMV-seronegative. The chain combines TRBV6-5 with TRBJ2-7; 10 nucleotides match TRBD1. Sequenced: PBMCs. The CDR3 is CASSYGTGAYEQYF. CDR3 coding DNA: TGTGCCAGCAGTTACGGGACAGGGGCCTACGAGCAGTACTTC.